This T cell receptor (beta chain) comes out of a study of cytomegalovirus exposure and HLA in healthy donors. Primers: 60 Vbeta forward and 13 Jbeta reverse. TCRdb's table, derived via immunoSEQ multiplex PCR, lists solely in-frame clones and lacks some. The sample spans about 48,000 clones; the ten largest clones claim about 1.2%. The sequenced sample consisted of PBMCs. This receptor was taken from a woman between 40 and 50 years old in good health and CMV-seronegative.

In nucleotides, the CDR3 is TGTGCCAGCAGTGGCGGATACAATGAGCAGTTCTTC. This codes for CASSGGYNEQFF. The chain joins TRBV25-1 to TRBJ2-1; no clear D gene. From germline, CDR1 is MGHDK and CDR2 SYGVNS. Trimming took off 4 bases at V and 4 bases at J, with 5 bases between the two ends. This CDR3 contains 12 residues.